The 2 T cell receptor beta chains below were found in one sample sequenced in a study of blood T cell repertoires in COVID-19. The assay was immunoSEQ multiplex PCR, and TCRdb's table has in-frame clones only and misses some. The data contain a few hundred thousand clones, approximately 90% of them seen just once; the ten biggest clones take up approximately 1.3%. The material sequenced was PBMCs or T cells enriched from blood (not recorded which). These receptors were obtained from a woman in her late teens or twenties who had been exposed to COVID-19.

The V gene is TRBV18, the J gene TRBJ2-3; TRBD1 aligns across 9 bases. The length of the CDR3 is 17 residues. Germline CDR1 and CDR2: KGHSH and LQKENI. The V segment lost 6 bases and the J segment 0 bases; nucleotides outside the gene matches: 10. The CDR3 protein is CASSRRTGASSTDTQYF. The CDR3 DNA is TGTGCCAGCTCTCGCCGGACAGGGGCGTCTAGCACAGATACGCAGTATTTT.

This chain links TRBV27 with TRBJ2-7; no clear D. Germline assignment: CDR1 MNHEY and CDR2 SMNVEV (reference sequence). The V end lost 3 bases, the J end lost 7 bases, and 13 bases lay between the germline ends. The CDR3 consists of 13 residues. The CDR3 spells CASSLKAGYEQYF. The CDR3 DNA follows: TGTGCCAGCAGTTTGAAGGCAGGCTATGAGCAGTACTTC.